This record covers a single TCR beta chain. The entry originates in a study of blood T cell repertoires in COVID-19. The overall study: Sources were T cells, B-cell-depleted T cells, or PBMCs; the material itself was cDNA or gDNA.

Participant age was 18 to 89 years, and participants resided in roughly 25 US areas. Participants had their cohort set by participant-reported clinical history. V was shortened by 6 bases and J by 0 bases, with 5 bases between the two germline ends. CDR3 length: 12 amino acids. The method was immunoSEQ multiplex PCR; TCRdb's version includes in-frame clones alone and lacks a portion of them. The table includes around 140,000 clones, roughly 86% detected once. The chain couples TRBV12-3 or TRBV12-4 to TRBJ1-1; no clear D. The TCR originated in a woman aged 45-65 years with acute COVID-19. The sequenced sample consisted of PBMCs or T cells enriched from blood (not recorded which). CDR3 sequence reads: CASRFMNTEAFF. As DNA, the CDR3 is TGTGCCAGCAGATTCATGAACACTGAAGCTTTCTTT.